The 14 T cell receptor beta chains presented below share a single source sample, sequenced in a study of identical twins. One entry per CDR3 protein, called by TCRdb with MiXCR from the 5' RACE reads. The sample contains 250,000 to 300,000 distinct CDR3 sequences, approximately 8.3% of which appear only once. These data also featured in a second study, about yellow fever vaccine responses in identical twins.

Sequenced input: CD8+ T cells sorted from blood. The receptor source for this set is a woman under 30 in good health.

The CDR3 nucleotides are TGTGCCAGCAGTCCTTCCCCCCCGGAGCAGTACTTC. Its protein is CASSPSPPEQYF. V and J are TRBV27 and TRBJ2-7, with D unresolved. The germline V gene has CDR1 MNHEY and CDR2 SMNVEV (reference sequence). V was shortened by 5 bases and J by 7 bases, with 12 bases between the two germline ends. CDR3 length equals 12 residues.

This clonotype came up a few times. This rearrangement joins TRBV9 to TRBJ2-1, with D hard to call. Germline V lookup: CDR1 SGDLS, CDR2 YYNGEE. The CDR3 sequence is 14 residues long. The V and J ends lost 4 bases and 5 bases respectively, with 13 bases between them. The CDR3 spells CASSPRTDDNEQFF. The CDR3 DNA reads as TGTGCCAGCAGCCCCCGGACGGACGACAATGAGCAGTTCTTC.

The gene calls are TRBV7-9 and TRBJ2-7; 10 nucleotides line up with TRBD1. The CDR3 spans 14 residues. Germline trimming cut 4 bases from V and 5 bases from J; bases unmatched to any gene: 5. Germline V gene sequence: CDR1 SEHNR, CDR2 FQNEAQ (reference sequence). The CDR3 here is CASSWGTGADEQYF. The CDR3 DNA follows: TGTGCCAGCAGCTGGGGGACAGGGGCTGACGAGCAGTACTTC.

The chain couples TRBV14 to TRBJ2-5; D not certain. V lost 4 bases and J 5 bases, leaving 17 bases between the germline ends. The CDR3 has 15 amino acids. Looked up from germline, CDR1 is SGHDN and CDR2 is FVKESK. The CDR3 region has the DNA TGTGCCAGCAGCCCCCGGAAGTTGGCTGACGAGACCCAGTACTTC. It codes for CASSPRKLADETQYF.

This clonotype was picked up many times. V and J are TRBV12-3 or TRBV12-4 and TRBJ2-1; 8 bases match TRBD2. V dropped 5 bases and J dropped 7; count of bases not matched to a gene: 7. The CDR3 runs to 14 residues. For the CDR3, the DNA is TGTGCCAGCAGTCGTAGCGGGACGGTTAATGAGCAGTTCTTC. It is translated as CASSRSGTVNEQFF.

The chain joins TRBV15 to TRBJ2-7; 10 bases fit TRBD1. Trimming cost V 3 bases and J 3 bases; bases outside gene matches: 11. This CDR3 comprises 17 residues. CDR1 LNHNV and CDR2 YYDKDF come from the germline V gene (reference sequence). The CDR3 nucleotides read TGTGCCACCAGCAGGGGAGATATGGGGACAGGGGTCTACGAGCAGTACTTC. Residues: CATSRGDMGTGVYEQYF.

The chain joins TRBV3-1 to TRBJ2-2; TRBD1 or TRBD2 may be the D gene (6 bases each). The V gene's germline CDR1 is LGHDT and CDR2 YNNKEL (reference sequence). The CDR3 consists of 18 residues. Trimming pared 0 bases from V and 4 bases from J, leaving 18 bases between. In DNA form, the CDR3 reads TGTGCCAGCAGCCAAGATGAGTACGGGGGCGCGGGCACCGGGGAGCTGTTTTTT. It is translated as CASSQDEYGGAGTGELFF.

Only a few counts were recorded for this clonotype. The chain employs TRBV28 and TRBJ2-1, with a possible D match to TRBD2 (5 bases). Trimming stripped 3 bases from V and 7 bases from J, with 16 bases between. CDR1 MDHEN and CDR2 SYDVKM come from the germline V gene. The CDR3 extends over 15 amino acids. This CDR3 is CASSFSRVGLNEQFF. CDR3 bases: TGTGCCAGCAGTTTCTCCCGGGTCGGACTGAATGAGCAGTTCTTC.

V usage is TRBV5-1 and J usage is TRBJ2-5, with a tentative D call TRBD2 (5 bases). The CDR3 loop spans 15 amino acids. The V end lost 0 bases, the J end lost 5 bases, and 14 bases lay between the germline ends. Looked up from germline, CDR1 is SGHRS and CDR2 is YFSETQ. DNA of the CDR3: TGCGCCAGCAGCTTGGATCTCGGGGAAGGGGAGACCCAGTACTTC. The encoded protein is CASSLDLGEGETQYF.

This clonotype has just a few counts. The CDR3 region is CASSVGDFNLGNEQFF. The CDR3, as DNA: TGCGCCAGCAGTGTGGGGGACTTCAATCTTGGCAATGAGCAGTTCTTC. The chain uses TRBV10-2 and TRBJ2-1; a weak D match, TRBD2 (6 bases). The CDR3 has 16 residues. The ends were cut back, 4 bases at V and 6 bases at J, with 19 bases in the middle. Germline V gene sequence: CDR1 WSHSY, CDR2 SAAADI.

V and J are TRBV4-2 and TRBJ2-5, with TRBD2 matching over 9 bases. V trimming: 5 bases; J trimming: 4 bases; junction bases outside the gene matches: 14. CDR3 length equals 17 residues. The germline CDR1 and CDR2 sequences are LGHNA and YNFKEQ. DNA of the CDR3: TGTGCCAGCAGCACCCCGTCCCTAGCGGGGCAGGGAGAGACCCAGTACTTC. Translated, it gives CASSTPSLAGQGETQYF.

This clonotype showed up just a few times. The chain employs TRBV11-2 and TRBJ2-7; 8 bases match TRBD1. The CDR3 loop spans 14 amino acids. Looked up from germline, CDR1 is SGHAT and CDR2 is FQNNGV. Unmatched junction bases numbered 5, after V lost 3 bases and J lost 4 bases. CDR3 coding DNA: TGTGCCAGCAGCTTCTCAGGGGGCGTTTACGAGCAGTACTTC. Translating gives CASSFSGGVYEQYF.

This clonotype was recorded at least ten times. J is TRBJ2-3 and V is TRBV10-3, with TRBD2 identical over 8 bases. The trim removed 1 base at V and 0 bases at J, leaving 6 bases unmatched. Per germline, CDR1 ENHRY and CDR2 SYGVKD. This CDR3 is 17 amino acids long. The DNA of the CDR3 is TGTGCCATCAGTGAGTTCTCGACTAGCGCGAGCACAGATACGCAGTATTTT. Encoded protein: CAISEFSTSASTDTQYF.

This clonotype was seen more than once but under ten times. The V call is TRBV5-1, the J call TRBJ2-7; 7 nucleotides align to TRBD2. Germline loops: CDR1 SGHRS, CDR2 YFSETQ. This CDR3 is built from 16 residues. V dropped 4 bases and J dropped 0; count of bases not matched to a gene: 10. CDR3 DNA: TGCGCCAGCAGCACCGAGCGGGACTCAATCTCCTACGAGCAGTACTTC. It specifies CASSTERDSISYEQYF.